This is a list of T cell receptor beta chains from one sample in a study of Graves' ophthalmopathy and Graves' hyperthyroidism. MiXCR, run by TCRdb on the multiplex PCR reads, gives a single entry per CDR3 protein. Of 300,000 to 450,000 distinct CDR3 sequences in the sample, approximately 18% are singletons; the top ten hold 2.4%. The sequenced material came from peripheral blood. Receptors were obtained from an adult woman with stable Graves' hyperthyroidism. CDR3s include the opening cysteine and the closing phenylalanine or tryptophan. Fields, in order: V gene, clone size, D gene, J gene, CDR3 DNA, CDR3 protein. D genes are given only for firm matches. The size entry is marked missing in some rows and otherwise reads once, few, many or a size class.

V: TRBV19; size: many; D: NA; J: TRBJ2-2; DNA: TGTGCCAGTAATTGGGACTCAAGCACCGGGGAGCTGTTTTTT; CDR3: CASNWDSSTGELFF
V: TRBV6-2/TRBV6-3; size: NA; D: NA; J: TRBJ2-5; DNA: TGTGCCAGCAGTTACGCCGACGAGGTGGAGACCCAGTACTTC; CDR3: CASSYADEVETQYF
V: TRBV19; size: NA; D: NA; J: TRBJ1-6; DNA: TGTGCCAGTCATTTATCTCCGGGTTCACCCCTCCACTTT; CDR3: CASHLSPGSPLHF
V: TRBV29-1; size: many; D: NA; J: TRBJ2-5; DNA: TGCAGCGTTGAGGGCCCAGGGGCCCAGTACTTC; CDR3: CSVEGPGAQYF
V: TRBV6-2/TRBV6-3; size: many; D: NA; J: TRBJ2-2; DNA: TGTGCCAGCAGTCTAGCCTTCAGGGACACCGGGGAGCTGTTTTTT; CDR3: CASSLAFRDTGELFF
V: TRBV6-5; size: NA; D: TRBD1; J: TRBJ1-2; DNA: TGTGCCAGCAGTTATCGGCAGGGGGACTATGGCTACACCTTC; CDR3: CASSYRQGDYGYTF
V: TRBV30; size: many; D: NA; J: TRBJ1-1; DNA: TGTGCGGCCGCGAGGGGCAGCACTGAAGCTTTCTTT; CDR3: CAAARGSTEAFF
V: TRBV29-1; size: many; D: TRBD2; J: TRBJ2-7; DNA: TGCAGCGTCAGACTAGCCGGCGAGCAGTACTTC; CDR3: CSVRLAGEQYF
V: TRBV6-4; size: few; D: TRBD2; J: TRBJ2-1; DNA: TGTGCCAGCAGTGAAGGGACTACCGGCAATGAGCAGTTCTTC; CDR3: CASSEGTTGNEQFF
V: TRBV12-3/TRBV12-4; size: NA; D: NA; J: TRBJ1-1; DNA: TGTGCCAGCAGTTTAGTGGGGGAAACCACTGAAGCTTTCTTT; CDR3: CASSLVGETTEAFF
V: TRBV10-3; size: many; D: TRBD1; J: TRBJ2-4; DNA: TGTGCCATCAGTGATATAAACGGACAGGGAGAAAACATTCAGTACTTC; CDR3: CAISDINGQGENIQYF
V: TRBV6-1; size: many; D: TRBD2; J: TRBJ2-7; DNA: TGTGCCAGCAGTGAAGGAATAGCGGGCCTCTACGAGCAGTACTTC; CDR3: CASSEGIAGLYEQYF
V: TRBV3-1; size: NA; D: TRBD1; J: TRBJ1-1; DNA: TGTGCCAGCAGCACACGACAGGGAATTTTGGACACTGAAGCTTTCTTT; CDR3: CASSTRQGILDTEAFF
V: TRBV7-2; size: many; D: TRBD1; J: TRBJ1-6; DNA: TGTGCCAGCAGCTTACAGGGGGATGCACCCCTCCACTTT; CDR3: CASSLQGDAPLHF
V: TRBV2; size: many; D: NA; J: TRBJ1-1; DNA: TGTGCCAGCAGTGGGGACCTCCGGCCGGCTTTCTTT; CDR3: CASSGDLRPAFF
V: TRBV14; size: NA; D: TRBD2; J: TRBJ2-7; DNA: TGTGCCAGCAGCAAGGGACTAGCGGGAGGGCAACCCTACGAGCAGTACTTC; CDR3: CASSKGLAGGQPYEQYF
V: TRBV18; size: many; D: NA; J: TRBJ2-5; DNA: TGTGCCAGCAGCGCTAACCAAGAGACCCAGTACTTC; CDR3: CASSANQETQYF
V: TRBV6-1; size: NA; D: TRBD1; J: TRBJ1-2; DNA: TGTGCCAGCCCAACTTCGGACAGGGGGCTTGGCTACACCTTC; CDR3: CASPTSDRGLGYTF
V: TRBV20-1; size: many; D: TRBD1; J: TRBJ2-6; DNA: TGCAGTGCTACCAGACAGGGCATCTCTGGGGCCAACGTCCTGACTTTC; CDR3: CSATRQGISGANVLTF
V: TRBV5-6; size: many; D: NA; J: TRBJ1-2; DNA: TGTGCCAGCAGCTTCGAGGGTGGCTACACCTTC; CDR3: CASSFEGGYTF
V: TRBV29-1; size: NA; D: NA; J: TRBJ1-2; DNA: TGCAGCGTTGAAGGACGAGTTCCCTATGGCTACACCTTC; CDR3: CSVEGRVPYGYTF
V: TRBV18; size: few; D: NA; J: TRBJ2-2; DNA: TGTGCCAGCTCACCCGGGACGGCCCCGAGCACCGGGGAGCTGTTTTTT; CDR3: CASSPGTAPSTGELFF
V: TRBV29-1; size: many; D: TRBD1; J: TRBJ1-1; DNA: TGCAGCGTTTACACAGGGGTCGGGGGCACTGAAGCTTTCTTT; CDR3: CSVYTGVGGTEAFF
V: TRBV6-5; size: many; D: NA; J: TRBJ2-4; DNA: TGTGCCAGCAGTTACTCGTCAGGCAGCGCAGCCAAAAACATTCAGTACTTC; CDR3: CASSYSSGSAAKNIQYF
V: TRBV19; size: many; D: TRBD2; J: TRBJ2-2; DNA: TGTGCCAGTAGTATAGCGGGAGGACCCACCGGGGAGCTGTTTTTT; CDR3: CASSIAGGPTGELFF
V: TRBV11-2; size: few; D: NA; J: TRBJ1-5; DNA: TGTGCCAGCAGCTTAGATGGGGCAGGGTGGCTTAGCAATCAGCCCCAGCATTTT; CDR3: CASSLDGAGWLSNQPQHF
V: TRBV7-7; size: many; D: NA; J: TRBJ1-1; DNA: TGTGCTAGCAGCCCCATCCCGACCCCTAGGGTCACTGAAGCTTTCTTT; CDR3: CASSPIPTPRVTEAFF
V: TRBV6-5; size: many; D: NA; J: TRBJ1-2; DNA: TGTGCCAGCAGTTTGAGCAAAGCAGGGGTTCACTATGGCTACACCTTC; CDR3: CASSLSKAGVHYGYTF
V: TRBV20-1; size: many; D: TRBD1; J: TRBJ1-2; DNA: TGCAGTGCCCACCATTCAGGGGGAGGCTACACCTTC; CDR3: CSAHHSGGGYTF
V: TRBV28; size: many; D: NA; J: TRBJ1-5; DNA: TGTGCCAGCAGTTCGGCAGGGAGCAATCAGCCCCAGCATTTT; CDR3: CASSSAGSNQPQHF
V: TRBV7-2; size: many; D: TRBD2; J: TRBJ2-7; DNA: TGTGCCAGCAGCCAAATAATACTAGCGGGAGGGTTCGAGCAGTACTTC; CDR3: CASSQIILAGGFEQYF